The rows below give T cell receptor beta chains drawn from one sample of a study of cytomegalovirus exposure and HLA in healthy donors. Using immunoSEQ multiplex PCR, the repertoire was profiled, and TCRdb retains in-frame clones only, with some absent. The sample spans about 52,000 clones; the ten largest clones claim 9% to 15%. The sample comprised PBMCs. These receptors originate from a woman in her sixties in good health and CMV-seropositive. CDR3s include the opening cysteine and the closing phenylalanine or tryptophan. The D gene is left open where the match is weak. The size field is filled for only some rows; it gives once, few, many or a size class.

D	size	V	J	CDR3	DNA
-	-	TRBV18	TRBJ1-1	CASSPGSAGNTEAFF	TGTGCCAGCTCCCCCGGGTCCGCTGGGAACACTGAAGCTTTCTTT
-	-	TRBV5-1	TRBJ2-1	CASSFQDEQFF	TGCGCCAGCAGCTTCCAGGATGAGCAGTTCTTC
-	-	TRBV7-6	TRBJ1-2	CASSLNSDGYTF	TGTGCCAGCAGCTTGAATAGTGATGGCTACACCTTC
-	-	TRBV7-9	TRBJ1-4	CASTGVTATNEKLFF	TGTGCCAGCACCGGAGTGACTGCAACTAATGAAAAACTGTTTTTT
-	-	TRBV28	TRBJ1-4	CASSPPLRNNEKLFF	TGTGCCAGCAGCCCCCCCCTGCGGAATAATGAAAAACTGTTTTTT
TRBD1	-	TRBV6-1	TRBJ2-7	CASSGTGAVYEQYF	TGTGCCAGCAGTGGGACAGGAGCAGTCTACGAGCAGTACTTC
TRBD1	-	TRBV6-5	TRBJ2-7	CASSRGQGAREQYF	TGTGCCAGCAGCCGCGGACAGGGGGCGCGAGAGCAGTACTTC
-	medium-sized	TRBV11-3	TRBJ1-1	CASSVAPNTEAFF	TGTGCCAGCAGCGTGGCCCCCAACACTGAAGCTTTCTTT
TRBD1	-	TRBV18	TRBJ1-1	CASSPDREKVWTEAFF	TGTGCCAGCTCCCCGGACAGGGAAAAAGTATGGACTGAAGCTTTCTTT
TRBD1	-	TRBV2	TRBJ1-2	CASSPNRGGNYGYTF	TGTGCCAGCAGCCCGAACAGGGGGGGCAACTATGGCTACACCTTC
-	-	TRBV7-9	TRBJ2-1	CASSLRQGPTYNEQFF	TGTGCCAGCAGCTTACGGCAGGGCCCAACTTACAATGAGCAGTTCTTC
TRBD1	-	TRBV10-3	TRBJ1-1	CAIRETGTGATEAFF	TGTGCCATCAGGGAGACCGGGACAGGGGCCACTGAAGCTTTCTTT
-	-	TRBV20-1	TRBJ2-7	CSAPQESEQYF	TGCAGTGCACCACAGGAAAGCGAGCAGTACTTC
-	-	TRBV6-5	TRBJ1-5	CASSYRVHQPQHF	TGTGCCAGCAGTTACCGGGTCCATCAGCCCCAGCATTTT
-	-	TRBV2	TRBJ1-1	CASILDRNTEAFF	-
-	-	TRBV29-1	TRBJ2-7	CSVTGSYEQYF	TGCAGCGTTACAGGCTCCTACGAGCAGTACTTC